The 19 T cell receptor beta chains given below trace back to one sample, sequenced in a study of CD8 T cells in ankylosing spondylitis. TCRdb called the 5' RACE reads again in MiXCR, with one record for every CDR3 protein. The data contain 200,000 or so distinct CDR3 sequences, 18% of them singletons. The sequenced material came from blood, either unsorted or a sorted T cell fraction (not recorded which). The source of these receptors is a male donor aged 5 to 29 with ankylosing spondylitis or in good health (not recorded which).

In its sample, this clonotype was seen many times. V gene TRBV20-1 combines with J gene TRBJ2-7; TRBD1 matches at 9 bases. Germline assignment: CDR1 DFQATT and CDR2 SNEGSKA (reference sequence). The trim removed 3 bases at V and 3 bases at J, leaving 0 bases unmatched. The CDR3 has 12 amino acids. In nucleotides, the CDR3 is TGCAGTGCTAGGGGACAGGGCTACGAGCAGTACTTC. Translating it yields CSARGQGYEQYF.

This clonotype was observed many times. The genes are TRBV6-1 and TRBJ2-1; 11 positions match TRBD1. The V gene's germline CDR1 is MNHNS and CDR2 SASEGT. CDR3 length equals 15 residues. The V gene end was trimmed by 5 bases and the J gene end by 5 bases; junction bases not matched to a gene: 5. The CDR3 spells CASSWTGGLNNEQFF. In DNA, the CDR3 is TGTGCCAGCAGTTGGACAGGGGGCTTAAACAATGAGCAGTTCTTC.

This clonotype was detected many times. The rearrangement uses TRBV28 and TRBJ1-5; D uncertain. The germline V gene encodes CDR1 MDHEN and CDR2 SYDVKM. The ends were cut back, 8 bases at V and 3 bases at J, with 8 bases in the middle. The CDR3 is 12 amino acids. The CDR3 bases are TGTGCCAGCCTTTTCTCCAATCAGCCCCAGCATTTT. It specifies CASLFSNQPQHF.

This clonotype has at least ten counts. The rearrangement joins TRBV29-1 to TRBJ1-1, with D unresolved. Per germline, CDR1 SQVTM and CDR2 ANQGSEA. The CDR3 covers 11 residues. The CDR3 loop is CSAGHNTEAFF. The CDR3 DNA sequence: TGCAGTGCCGGGCACAACACTGAAGCTTTCTTT.

This clonotype was detected only a few times. DNA of the CDR3: TGTGCCAGCAGCTTAGTTACCGAGCAGTACGTC. This sequence encodes CASSLVTEQYV. The chain is built from TRBV7-9 and TRBJ2-7; no clear D gene. With 1 base removed from V and 6 bases from J, the gap between germline ends came to 4 bases. CDR1 SEHNR and CDR2 FQNEAQ come from the germline V gene (reference sequence). The CDR3 runs 11 residues.

This clonotype has at least ten counts. The V gene is TRBV20-1, the J gene TRBJ1-2, with 8 nucleotides matching TRBD1. V was clipped by 0 bases and J by 2 bases; unmatched bases: 11. The CDR3 consists of 17 residues. CDR1 DFQATT and CDR2 SNEGSKA come from the germline V gene (reference sequence). CDR3 sequence (DNA): TGCAGTGCTAGAGATAGCGGACAGGGTGAGGCGAACTATGGCTACACCTTC. Residues: CSARDSGQGEANYGYTF.

Ten or more counts support this clonotype. The chain uses TRBV5-5 and TRBJ2-1; D unresolved. Germline assignment: CDR1 SGHKS and CDR2 YYEKEE (reference sequence). This CDR3 region has 13 residues. V lost 0 bases and J lost 6, with 7 bases in between. This CDR3 reads CASSLGGFNEQFF. In nucleotides, the CDR3 is TGTGCCAGCAGCTTGGGAGGTTTCAATGAGCAGTTCTTC.

This clonotype has ten or more counts. The chain employs TRBV29-1 and TRBJ2-1; D ambiguous. The V and J ends lost 6 bases and 2 bases respectively, with 11 bases between them. There are 13 residues in the CDR3. CDR1 is SQVTM and CDR2 is ANQGSEA in the germline V gene. CDR3 DNA: TGCAGCGTACCGGGTATCGCCTACAATGAGCAGTTCTTC. It specifies CSVPGIAYNEQFF.

The V call is TRBV29-1, the J call TRBJ2-5; 7 positions match TRBD1. Germline V lookup: CDR1 SQVTM, CDR2 ANQGSEA. The CDR3 runs to 13 residues. V shed 2 bases, J shed 10 bases, and the junction held 10 bases outside the gene matches. This chain's CDR3 is CSVEWDGQADQYF. The CDR3, as DNA: TGCAGCGTTGAATGGGATGGACAGGCAGACCAGTACTTC.

This clonotype was seen repeatedly, ten times or more. This chain connects TRBV7-6 to TRBJ1-5; D gene uncertain. The CDR3 runs 15 residues. Per the germline V gene, CDR1 is SGHVS and CDR2 is FNYEAQ. Trimming left V 5 bases short and J 0 bases short, with 11 bases between. The CDR3 is CASSPRTDSNQPQHF. The CDR3 DNA sequence: TGTGCCAGCAGCCCCAGAACGGATAGCAATCAGCCCCAGCATTTT.

This clonotype has a count of ten or more. The CDR3 sequence: CASSHRPAEQFF. CDR3 bases: TGTGCCAGCAGCCATCGGCCAGCCGAGCAGTTCTTC. The chain recombines TRBV3-1 with TRBJ2-1; D gene unclear. The CDR3 runs to 12 residues. Deletions cut 3 bases from V and 10 bases from J, with 10 bases between. Germline V gives CDR1 LGHDT, CDR2 YNNKEL (reference sequence).

The rearrangement joins TRBV7-8 to TRBJ2-1, with D possibly matching TRBD1 (5 bases). The CDR3 is 13 residues long. Germline CDR1 SGHVS, CDR2 FQNEAQ. V was pared by 5 bases and J by 6 bases, with 11 bases between. DNA of the CDR3: TGTGCCAGCAGCGGCAGGGTCCTCAATGAGCAGTTCTTC. Protein product: CASSGRVLNEQFF. The full variable domain, rest sourced from reference TRBV7-8 and TRBJ2-1, is GAGVSQSPRYKVAKRGQDVALRCDPISGHVSLFWYQQALGQGPEFLTYFQNEAQLDKSGLPSDRFFAERPEGSVSTLKIQRTQQEDSAVYLCASSGRVLNEQFFGPGTRLTVL.

This clonotype has ten or more counts. The CDR3 nucleotides are TGTGCCAGCAGTTACCAGGGGTTGAACACTGAAGCTTTCTTT. It specifies CASSYQGLNTEAFF. The rearrangement uses TRBV27 and TRBJ1-1, with TRBD1 as a possible D gene (6 bases). Trimming took 4 bases from V and 0 from J, leaving 9 bases between them. This CDR3 has 14 amino acids. CDR1 and CDR2 (germline): MNHEY, SMNVEV (reference sequence).

This clonotype was seen ten or more times. In DNA, the CDR3 is TGTGCCAGCAGCAAAGGTACAGGCTATAGCAATCAGCCCCAGCATTTT. This gives the protein CASSKGTGYSNQPQHF. The chain employs TRBV21-1 and TRBJ1-5. TRBV21-1 corresponds to a pseudogene. The CDR3 covers 16 residues.

The chain carries TRBV29-1 and TRBJ1-5; 8 nucleotides align to TRBD1. Germline V gene data show CDR1 as SQVTM and CDR2 as ANQGSEA. This CDR3 has 13 residues. The junction had 5 bases not matched to a gene; V was cut back by 3 bases and J by 7 bases. CDR3 in amino acids: CSVEDRAGQPQHF. Here the CDR3 DNA reads TGCAGCGTTGAGGACAGGGCGGGGCAGCCCCAGCATTTT.

This clonotype was found once. The CDR3 protein is CASSSSGRPREQYF. CDR3 coding DNA: TGTGCCAGCAGCTCAAGCGGGAGGCCCCGCGAGCAGTACTTC. The chain recombines TRBV5-4 with TRBJ2-7; TRBD2 aligns across 9 bases. Trimming took 3 bases from V and 6 from J; bases not matched to a gene: 7. The CDR3 loop spans 14 amino acids. Germline CDR1 and CDR2: SGHNT and YYREEE (reference sequence).

There are many counts of this clonotype. The rearrangement uses TRBV12-3 or TRBV12-4 and TRBJ1-1; unclear D gene. V lost 3 bases and J lost 8, with 16 bases in between. This CDR3 contains 14 residues. DNA for the CDR3: TGTGCCAGCAGTTTTAGGAACAGCGCCAACGAAGCTTTCTTT. It encodes CASSFRNSANEAFF.

The chain is built from TRBV29-1 and TRBJ2-1; 8 nucleotides agree with TRBD2. The germline gives CDR1 SQVTM, CDR2 ANQGSEA. The junction had 7 bases not matched to a gene; V was cut back by 4 bases and J by 2 bases. This CDR3 is built from 15 residues. The CDR3 DNA is TGCAGCGTTGCAGCGGGAGAGATGACCTACAATGAGCAGTTCTTC. It yields the protein CSVAAGEMTYNEQFF.

The chain combines TRBV21-1 with TRBJ2-7; TRBD1 is the table's D call, not checked against the DNA. TRBV21-1 is recorded as a pseudogene. This CDR3 spans 14 amino acids. The CDR3 sequence: CASRREPGAYEQYV. CDR3 in DNA: TGTGCCAGCCGGCGTGAACCGGGGGCCTACGAGCAGTACGTC.